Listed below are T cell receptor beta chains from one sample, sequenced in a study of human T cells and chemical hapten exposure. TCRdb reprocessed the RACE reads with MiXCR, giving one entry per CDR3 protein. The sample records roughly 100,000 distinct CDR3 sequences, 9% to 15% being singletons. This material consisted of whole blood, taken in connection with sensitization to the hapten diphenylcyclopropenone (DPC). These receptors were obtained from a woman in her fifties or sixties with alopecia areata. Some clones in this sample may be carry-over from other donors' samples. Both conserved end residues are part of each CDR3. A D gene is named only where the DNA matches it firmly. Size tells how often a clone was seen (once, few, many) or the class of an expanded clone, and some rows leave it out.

cdr3_aa: CASAGQGKETQYF; cdr3_nt: TGTGCCAGCGCGGGACAGGGAAAAGAGACCCAGTACTTC; cdr3_length: 13; d_call: TRBD1; v_call: TRBV6-5; clone_size: few; j_call: TRBJ2-5
cdr3_aa: CASRGDGYEQYF; cdr3_nt: TGTGCCAGCAGAGGAGACGGGTACGAGCAGTACTTC; cdr3_length: 12; d_call: NA; v_call: TRBV2; clone_size: NA; j_call: TRBJ2-7
cdr3_aa: CASSLAGPSYNEQFF; cdr3_nt: TGTGCCAGCAGCTTGGCTGGGCCTTCCTACAATGAGCAGTTCTTC; cdr3_length: 15; d_call: NA; v_call: TRBV5-4; clone_size: NA; j_call: TRBJ2-1
cdr3_aa: CSGDRDGYGYTF; cdr3_nt: TGCAGTGGGGACAGGGACGGCTACGGCTACACCTTC; cdr3_length: 12; d_call: TRBD1; v_call: TRBV29-1; clone_size: NA; j_call: TRBJ1-2
cdr3_aa: CASSLLPGTQYF; cdr3_nt: TGTGCCAGCTCTCTATTGCCGGGGACCCAGTACTTC; cdr3_length: 12; d_call: NA; v_call: TRBV28; clone_size: few; j_call: TRBJ2-5
cdr3_aa: CASSLNAGLRGTDTQYF; cdr3_nt: TGTGCCAGCAGCCTCAATGCCGGTCTACGGGGCACAGATACGCAGTATTTT; cdr3_length: 17; d_call: NA; v_call: TRBV3-1; clone_size: few; j_call: TRBJ2-3
cdr3_aa: CASSQPSGSVYEQYF; cdr3_nt: TGTGCCAGCAGCCAGCCTAGCGGGAGCGTCTACGAGCAGTACTTC; cdr3_length: 15; d_call: TRBD2; v_call: TRBV4-2; clone_size: few; j_call: TRBJ2-7
cdr3_aa: CASLGEAEAFF; cdr3_nt: TGTGCCAGCCTCGGGGAGGCTGAAGCTTTCTTT; cdr3_length: 11; d_call: NA; v_call: TRBV28; clone_size: few; j_call: TRBJ1-1
cdr3_aa: CSVEGTHGTGDYEQYF; cdr3_nt: TGCAGCGTTGAAGGGACCCACGGGACAGGGGATTACGAGCAGTACTTC; cdr3_length: 16; d_call: TRBD1; v_call: TRBV29-1; clone_size: few; j_call: TRBJ2-7
cdr3_aa: CASSFGLRGIVQGQKIAKNIQYF; cdr3_nt: TGTGCCAGCAGTTTTGGATTGAGGGGTATCGTCCAAGGGCAAAAGATAGCCAAAAACATTCAGTACTTC; cdr3_length: 23; d_call: NA; v_call: TRBV28; clone_size: NA; j_call: TRBJ2-4
cdr3_aa: CASSKFGTGVLSGANVLTF; cdr3_nt: TGTGCCAGCAGCAAGTTTGGGACAGGGGTACTCTCTGGGGCCAACGTCCTGACTTTC; cdr3_length: 19; d_call: NA; v_call: TRBV21-1; clone_size: few; j_call: TRBJ2-6
cdr3_aa: CVSRLNYEQYF; cdr3_nt: TGTGTCAGCAGGCTCAACTACGAGCAGTACTTC; cdr3_length: 11; d_call: NA; v_call: TRBV28; clone_size: NA; j_call: TRBJ2-7
cdr3_aa: CASSQDPAPVQGQFF; cdr3_nt: TGCGCCAGCAGCCAAGATCCGGCCCCCGTACAGGGGCAGTTCTTC; cdr3_length: 15; d_call: NA; v_call: TRBV4-1; clone_size: NA; j_call: TRBJ2-1
cdr3_aa: CASTPYRVGAGELFF; cdr3_nt: TGTGCCAGCACCCCTTACAGGGTTGGGGCCGGGGAGCTGTTTTTT; cdr3_length: 15; d_call: NA; v_call: TRBV27; clone_size: few; j_call: TRBJ2-2
cdr3_aa: CASSWVGSDTQYF; cdr3_nt: TGTGCCAGCAGTTGGGTCGGCTCAGATACGCAGTATTTT; cdr3_length: 13; d_call: NA; v_call: TRBV12-3/TRBV12-4; clone_size: NA; j_call: TRBJ2-3
cdr3_aa: CASSLRESTEAFF; cdr3_nt: TGTGCCAGCAGCTTACGGGAGTCCACTGAAGCTTTCTTT; cdr3_length: 13; d_call: NA; v_call: TRBV11-1; clone_size: few; j_call: TRBJ1-1
cdr3_aa: CASSLTSGGITDTQYF; cdr3_nt: TGTGCCAGCAGCTTGACTAGCGGGGGGATCACAGATACGCAGTATTTT; cdr3_length: 16; d_call: TRBD2; v_call: TRBV7-6; clone_size: NA; j_call: TRBJ2-3
cdr3_aa: CASSGGPATNEKLFF; cdr3_nt: TGTGCCAGCAGTGGGGGCCCTGCAACTAATGAAAAACTGTTTTTT; cdr3_length: 15; d_call: NA; v_call: TRBV2; clone_size: many; j_call: TRBJ1-4
cdr3_aa: CASSLDISYEQYF; cdr3_nt: TGTGCCAGCAGCTTAGACATCTCCTACGAGCAGTACTTC; cdr3_length: 13; d_call: NA; v_call: TRBV7-9; clone_size: NA; j_call: TRBJ2-7
cdr3_aa: CASSPDRGAGELFF; cdr3_nt: TGTGCTAGCAGCCCGGACAGGGGAGCTGGGGAGCTGTTTTTT; cdr3_length: 14; d_call: TRBD1; v_call: TRBV7-7; clone_size: NA; j_call: TRBJ2-2
cdr3_aa: CASSYSRQASGQKIAKNIQYF; cdr3_nt: TGTGCCAGCAGTTACTCACGACAAGCATCGGGACAGAAAATAGCCAAAAACATTCAGTACTTC; cdr3_length: 21; d_call: TRBD1; v_call: TRBV6-2/TRBV6-3; clone_size: few; j_call: TRBJ2-4
cdr3_aa: CASSPLAGGVQETQYF; cdr3_nt: TGTGCCAGCTCACCACTTGCAGGGGGGGTCCAAGAGACCCAGTACTTC; cdr3_length: 16; d_call: NA; v_call: TRBV18; clone_size: few; j_call: TRBJ2-5
cdr3_aa: CASSSLAGGSHNEQFF; cdr3_nt: TGTGCCAGCAGTTCACTAGCGGGAGGATCCCACAATGAGCAGTTCTTC; cdr3_length: 16; d_call: TRBD2; v_call: TRBV28; clone_size: few; j_call: TRBJ2-1
cdr3_aa: CASRLHSGRRNNEQFF; cdr3_nt: TGTGCCAGCAGACTCCACAGCGGGAGGAGAAACAATGAGCAGTTCTTC; cdr3_length: 16; d_call: TRBD2; v_call: TRBV6-1; clone_size: few; j_call: TRBJ2-1
cdr3_aa: CASSTPGQLYEQYF; cdr3_nt: TGTGCCAGCAGTACGCCGGGACAGTTATACGAGCAGTACTTC; cdr3_length: 14; d_call: TRBD1; v_call: TRBV28; clone_size: many; j_call: TRBJ2-7
cdr3_aa: CASSSDRNTGELFF; cdr3_nt: TGTGCCAGCAGTTCGGACAGGAACACCGGGGAGCTGTTTTTT; cdr3_length: 14; d_call: NA; v_call: TRBV6-4; clone_size: NA; j_call: TRBJ2-2
cdr3_aa: CASSLGTSPHSDEQFF; cdr3_nt: TGTGCCAGCAGCTTAGGCACTAGCCCCCATAGCGATGAGCAGTTCTTC; cdr3_length: 16; d_call: NA; v_call: TRBV7-9; clone_size: NA; j_call: TRBJ2-1